Listed below are T cell receptor beta chains from one sample, sequenced in a study of cytomegalovirus exposure and HLA in healthy donors. Clones were sequenced by immunoSEQ multiplex PCR, and TCRdb holds only the in-frame ones, with some missing. The sample table sets out 75,000 to 95,000 clones. The sequenced material came from PBMCs. Source of these receptors: a girl between 5 and 17 years old in good health and CMV-seropositive. The CDR3 runs from the conserved cysteine through the conserved F or W. Each record gives: V gene, J gene, D gene, CDR3 protein, CDR3 DNA. A D gene is named only where the DNA matches it firmly.

V gene: TRBV7-9
J gene: TRBJ2-2
D gene: -
CDR3 protein: CASSLALTGELFF
CDR3 DNA: TGTGCCAGCAGCTTAGCCCTCACCGGGGAGCTGTTTTTT

V gene: TRBV15
J gene: TRBJ2-7
D gene: -
CDR3 protein: CATKLAGSSYEQYF
CDR3 DNA: TGTGCCACCAAATTGGCGGGGTCCTCCTACGAGCAGTACTTC

V gene: TRBV29-1
J gene: TRBJ2-5
D gene: TRBD1
CDR3 protein: CSFQGQGENQYF
CDR3 DNA: TGCAGCTTCCAGGGACAGGGAGAGAACCAGTACTTC

V gene: TRBV6-6
J gene: TRBJ1-1
D gene: -
CDR3 protein: CASRTTRERATTEAFF
CDR3 DNA: TGTGCCAGCAGAACTACGAGGGAAAGGGCGACCACTGAAGCTTTCTTT

V gene: TRBV5-1
J gene: TRBJ1-1
D gene: TRBD1
CDR3 protein: CASSGTGPRGNTEAFF
CDR3 DNA: TGCGCCAGCAGCGGGACAGGGCCGAGGGGGAACACTGAAGCTTTCTTT

V gene: TRBV7-2
J gene: TRBJ2-1
D gene: -
CDR3 protein: CASRLVLGGAYNEQFF
CDR3 DNA: TGTGCCAGCAGATTGGTTTTAGGGGGAGCCTACAATGAGCAGTTCTTC

V gene: TRBV10-3
J gene: TRBJ1-6
D gene: -
CDR3 protein: CAISEFRAIVNSPLHF
CDR3 DNA: TGTGCCATCAGTGAGTTTAGAGCTATAGTGAATTCACCCCTCCACTTT

V gene: TRBV4-1
J gene: TRBJ2-3
D gene: TRBD2
CDR3 protein: CASSQERRGATDTQYF
CDR3 DNA: TGCGCCAGCAGCCAAGAACGGCGGGGGGCCACAGATACGCAGTATTTT

V gene: TRBV5-6
J gene: TRBJ1-4
D gene: -
CDR3 protein: CASSLDRLREKLFF
CDR3 DNA: TGTGCCAGCAGCTTAGACAGGCTTCGGGAAAAACTGTTTTTT

V gene: TRBV19
J gene: TRBJ2-1
D gene: -
CDR3 protein: CASSQASVEQFF
CDR3 DNA: TGTGCCAGTAGTCAGGCTAGCGTTGAGCAGTTCTTC

V gene: TRBV9
J gene: TRBJ1-2
D gene: -
CDR3 protein: CASRGPLYGYTF
CDR3 DNA: TGTGCCAGCAGGGGGCCTTTATATGGCTACACCTTC

V gene: TRBV28
J gene: TRBJ1-1
D gene: -
CDR3 protein: CASSLLFRAEAFF
CDR3 DNA: TGTGCCAGCAGTTTATTATTCAGGGCAGAAGCTTTCTTT

V gene: TRBV19
J gene: TRBJ2-7
D gene: -
CDR3 protein: CASSISTGWSIIGEQYF
CDR3 DNA: TGTGCCAGTAGTATATCAACAGGGTGGTCGATTATTGGCGAGCAGTACTTC

V gene: TRBV19
J gene: TRBJ1-6
D gene: -
CDR3 protein: CASSRGQTSSYNSPLHF
CDR3 DNA: TGTGCCAGTAGTCGCGGGCAGACGAGCTCCTATAATTCACCCCTCCACTTT

V gene: TRBV2
J gene: TRBJ2-3
D gene: TRBD1
CDR3 protein: CASSDVGQGNTDTQYF
CDR3 DNA: TGTGCCAGCAGTGATGTGGGACAGGGGAACACAGATACGCAGTATTTT

V gene: TRBV5-1
J gene: TRBJ2-5
D gene: TRBD2
CDR3 protein: CASSAGLAGGRETQYF
CDR3 DNA: TGCGCCAGCAGCGCGGGACTAGCGGGGGGAAGGGAGACCCAGTACTTC

V gene: TRBV6-5
J gene: TRBJ1-2
D gene: -
CDR3 protein: CASNKRGSNYGYTF
CDR3 DNA: TGTGCCAGCAACAAACGGGGTTCTAACTATGGCTACACCTTC

V gene: TRBV27
J gene: TRBJ2-1
D gene: TRBD1
CDR3 protein: CASSAMGTGAREQFF
CDR3 DNA: TGTGCCAGCAGTGCAATGGGGACAGGGGCGAGGGAGCAGTTCTTC

V gene: TRBV5-5
J gene: TRBJ2-7
D gene: -
CDR3 protein: CASSFIQLSYEQYF
CDR3 DNA: TGTGCCAGCAGCTTTATACAGCTCTCCTACGAGCAGTACTTC

V gene: TRBV4-3
J gene: TRBJ2-2
D gene: TRBD2
CDR3 protein: CASSHTAGGIETGELFF
CDR3 DNA: TGCGCCAGCAGCCACACAGCGGGGGGGATTGAGACCGGGGAGCTGTTTTTT

V gene: TRBV6-6
J gene: TRBJ1-1
D gene: -
CDR3 protein: CASSLRGLSTEAFF
CDR3 DNA: TGTGCCAGCAGCCTCCGCGGTTTGAGCACTGAAGCTTTCTTT

V gene: TRBV12-5
J gene: TRBJ1-1
D gene: -
CDR3 protein: CASAYVGGILEAFF
CDR3 DNA: TGTGCTAGTGCCTATGTGGGGGGGATCCTAGAAGCTTTCTTT

V gene: TRBV4-1
J gene: TRBJ1-5
D gene: -
CDR3 protein: CASSLVQTGGNQPQHF
CDR3 DNA: TGCGCCAGCAGCTTGGTCCAAACGGGGGGCAATCAGCCCCAGCATTTT

V gene: TRBV6-6
J gene: TRBJ2-1
D gene: -
CDR3 protein: CASSSLAGEQFF
CDR3 DNA: TGTGCCAGCAGTTCTTTAGCCGGCGAGCAGTTCTTC

V gene: TRBV27
J gene: TRBJ1-6
D gene: -
CDR3 protein: CASSSGEALHF
CDR3 DNA: TGTGCCAGCAGTTCGGGGGAGGCCCTTCACTTT

V gene: TRBV5-4
J gene: TRBJ1-6
D gene: TRBD1
CDR3 protein: CARDRGKGNSPLHF
CDR3 DNA: TGTGCCAGGGACAGGGGTAAGGGGAATTCACCCCTCCACTTT

V gene: TRBV4-2
J gene: TRBJ2-7
D gene: TRBD2
CDR3 protein: CASSQGVGLAGSLNYEQYF
CDR3 DNA: TGTGCCAGCAGCCAAGGGGTTGGACTAGCGGGTTCCCTAAACTACGAGCAGTACTTC

V gene: TRBV28
J gene: TRBJ1-1
D gene: TRBD1
CDR3 protein: CASQPGQGNTEAFF
CDR3 DNA: TGTGCCAGCCAACCGGGACAGGGGAACACTGAAGCTTTCTTT

V gene: TRBV4-3
J gene: TRBJ2-1
D gene: TRBD1
CDR3 protein: CASSQGGQGYNEQFF
CDR3 DNA: TGCGCCAGCAGCCAAGGGGGACAGGGGTACAATGAGCAGTTCTTC

V gene: TRBV30
J gene: TRBJ1-1
D gene: -
CDR3 protein: CAWGRTEAFF
CDR3 DNA: TGTGCCTGGGGGCGTACTGAAGCTTTCTTT

V gene: TRBV19
J gene: TRBJ2-2
D gene: TRBD2
CDR3 protein: CASSIAGTSLTGELFF
CDR3 DNA: TGTGCCAGTAGTATAGCCGGGACTAGTCTAACCGGGGAGCTGTTTTTT

V gene: TRBV27
J gene: TRBJ1-5
D gene: -
CDR3 protein: CASSLKGSVGRKTQPQHF
CDR3 DNA: TGTGCCAGCAGTTTAAAAGGGAGTGTTGGGAGAAAGACTCAGCCCCAGCATTTT

V gene: TRBV7-8
J gene: TRBJ2-2
D gene: -
CDR3 protein: CASSLRAGELFF
CDR3 DNA: TGTGCCAGCAGCTTACGAGCCGGGGAGCTGTTTTTT

V gene: TRBV18
J gene: TRBJ2-7
D gene: TRBD1
CDR3 protein: CASSPTGDISYEQYF
CDR3 DNA: TGTGCCAGCTCACCGACAGGGGACATATCCTACGAGCAGTACTTC

V gene: TRBV5-6
J gene: TRBJ2-3
D gene: -
CDR3 protein: CASSLSEGFPDTQYF
CDR3 DNA: TGTGCCAGCAGCTTGTCGGAGGGTTTCCCAGATACGCAGTATTTT

V gene: TRBV28
J gene: TRBJ1-6
D gene: -
CDR3 protein: CASSPRTARSYNSPLHF
CDR3 DNA: TGTGCCAGCAGTCCCCGGACAGCAAGATCCTATAATTCACCCCTCCACTTT

V gene: TRBV4-3
J gene: TRBJ1-1
D gene: TRBD1
CDR3 protein: CASSPQRTGLSEAFF
CDR3 DNA: TGCGCCAGCAGCCCGCAGAGGACAGGGTTATCCGAAGCTTTCTTT

V gene: TRBV4-1
J gene: TRBJ2-1
D gene: TRBD2
CDR3 protein: CASSQQLAGVNEQFF
CDR3 DNA: TGCGCCAGCAGCCAACAACTAGCGGGGGTCAATGAGCAGTTCTTC

V gene: TRBV7-9
J gene: TRBJ2-1
D gene: TRBD1
CDR3 protein: CASSRDRGEQFF
CDR3 DNA: TGTGCCAGCAGCAGGGACAGGGGAGAGCAGTTCTTC

V gene: TRBV7-3
J gene: TRBJ2-1
D gene: TRBD2
CDR3 protein: CASSLRRGGNNEQFF
CDR3 DNA: TGTGCCAGCAGCTTACGACGGGGGGGTAACAATGAGCAGTTCTTC

V gene: TRBV5-6
J gene: TRBJ2-2
D gene: -
CDR3 protein: CASSIGQFTGELFF
CDR3 DNA: TGTGCCAGCAGCATTGGACAGTTCACCGGGGAGCTGTTTTTT

V gene: TRBV14
J gene: TRBJ2-5
D gene: TRBD1
CDR3 protein: CASSQRTGQTSQETQYF
CDR3 DNA: TGTGCCAGCAGCCAGAGGACAGGGCAAACTTCCCAAGAGACCCAGTACTTC

V gene: TRBV30
J gene: TRBJ2-5
D gene: -
CDR3 protein: CAWGLTGTGETQYF
CDR3 DNA: TGTGCCTGGGGTCTTACGGGTACGGGGGAGACCCAGTACTTC

V gene: TRBV5-1
J gene: TRBJ1-2
D gene: TRBD1
CDR3 protein: CASSPGTANYGYTF
CDR3 DNA: TGCGCCAGCAGCCCCGGGACAGCTAACTATGGCTACACCTTC

V gene: TRBV9
J gene: TRBJ2-3
D gene: TRBD1
CDR3 protein: CASSPGQHTDTQYF
CDR3 DNA: TGTGCCAGCAGCCCGGGACAGCACACAGATACGCAGTATTTT

V gene: TRBV4-3
J gene: TRBJ1-4
D gene: -
CDR3 protein: CASSQDVHRATNEKLFF
CDR3 DNA: TGCGCCAGCAGCCAAGATGTTCACAGGGCAACTAATGAAAAACTGTTTTTT

V gene: TRBV6-6
J gene: TRBJ1-1
D gene: -
CDR3 protein: CASSYPGKNTEAFF
CDR3 DNA: TGTGCCAGCAGTTATCCAGGGAAGAACACTGAAGCTTTCTTT